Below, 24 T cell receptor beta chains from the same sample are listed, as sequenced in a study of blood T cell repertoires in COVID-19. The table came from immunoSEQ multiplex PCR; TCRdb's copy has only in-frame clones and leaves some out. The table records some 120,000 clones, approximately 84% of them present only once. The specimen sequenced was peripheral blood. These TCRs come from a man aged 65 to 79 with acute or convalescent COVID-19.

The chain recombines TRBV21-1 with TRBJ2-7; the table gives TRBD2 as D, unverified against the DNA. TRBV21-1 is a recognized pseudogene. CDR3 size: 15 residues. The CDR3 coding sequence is TGTGCCAGCACCTCATTTGATGGCGGAGGCTACGAGCAGTACTTC. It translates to CASTSFDGGGYEQYF.

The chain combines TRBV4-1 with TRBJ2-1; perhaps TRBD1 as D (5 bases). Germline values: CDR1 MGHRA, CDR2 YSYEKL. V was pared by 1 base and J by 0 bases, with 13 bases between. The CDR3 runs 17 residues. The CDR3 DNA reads TGCGCCAGCAGCCAAGGAGAAAGACAGTCCTCCTACAATGAGCAGTTCTTC. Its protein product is CASSQGERQSSYNEQFF.

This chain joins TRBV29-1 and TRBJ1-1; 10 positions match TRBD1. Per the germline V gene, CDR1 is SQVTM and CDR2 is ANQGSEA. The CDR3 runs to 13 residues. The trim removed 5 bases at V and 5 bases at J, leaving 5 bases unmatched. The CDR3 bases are TGCAGCGTTTCCCGGACAGGGGGTACTGAAGCTTTCTTT. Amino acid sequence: CSVSRTGGTEAFF.

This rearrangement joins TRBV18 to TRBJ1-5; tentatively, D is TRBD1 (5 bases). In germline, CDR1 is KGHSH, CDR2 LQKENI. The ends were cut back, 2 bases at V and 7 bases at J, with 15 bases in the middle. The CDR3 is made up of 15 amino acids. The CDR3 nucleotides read TGTGCCAGCTCACCAAGTCAGGACAAGAGCCAGCCCCAGCATTTT. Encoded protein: CASSPSQDKSQPQHF.

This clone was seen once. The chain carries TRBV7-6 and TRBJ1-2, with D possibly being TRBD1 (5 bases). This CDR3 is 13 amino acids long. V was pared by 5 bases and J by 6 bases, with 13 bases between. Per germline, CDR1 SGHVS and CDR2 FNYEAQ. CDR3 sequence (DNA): TGTGCCAGCAGCCCGGACACCAATCATGGCTACACCTTC. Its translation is CASSPDTNHGYTF. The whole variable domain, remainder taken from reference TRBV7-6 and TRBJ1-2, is GAGVSQSPRYKVTKRGQDVALRCDPISGHVSLYWYRQALGQGPEFLTYFNYEAQQDKSGLPNDRFSAERPEGSISTLTIQRTEQRDSAMYRCASSPDTNHGYTFGSGTRLTVV.

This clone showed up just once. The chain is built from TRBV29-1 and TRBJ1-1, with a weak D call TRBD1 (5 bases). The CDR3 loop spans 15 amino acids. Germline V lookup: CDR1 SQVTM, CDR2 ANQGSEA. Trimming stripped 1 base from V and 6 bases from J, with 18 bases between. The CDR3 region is CSVEGAEGRVAEAFF. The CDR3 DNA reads TGCAGCGTTGAAGGGGCGGAGGGGCGTGTTGCTGAAGCTTTCTTT.

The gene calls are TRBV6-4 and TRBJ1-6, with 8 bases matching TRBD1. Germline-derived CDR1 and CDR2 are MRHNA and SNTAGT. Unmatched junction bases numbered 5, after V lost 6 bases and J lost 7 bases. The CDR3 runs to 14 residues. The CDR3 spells CASSVQGGNSPLHF. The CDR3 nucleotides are TGTGCCAGCAGCGTACAGGGGGGGAATTCACCCCTCCACTTT.

The CDR3 loop reads CASSLVGGTGDMETQYF. CDR3 nucleotide sequence: TGTGCCAGCAGCTTGGTGGGGGGGACAGGTGATATGGAGACCCAGTACTTC. J is TRBJ2-5 and V is TRBV5-8; TRBD1 might be the D (8 bases). There are 17 residues in the CDR3. V lost 0 bases to trimming and J lost 5 bases, with 20 bases between them. CDR1 is SGHTS and CDR2 is YDEGEE in the germline V gene.

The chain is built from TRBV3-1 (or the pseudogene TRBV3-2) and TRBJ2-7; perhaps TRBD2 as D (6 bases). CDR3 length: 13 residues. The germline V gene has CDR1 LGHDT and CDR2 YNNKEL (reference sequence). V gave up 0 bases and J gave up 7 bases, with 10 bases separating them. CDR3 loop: CASSQDHGREQYF. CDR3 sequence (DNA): TGTGCCAGCAGCCAAGATCATGGGAGGGAGCAGTACTTC.

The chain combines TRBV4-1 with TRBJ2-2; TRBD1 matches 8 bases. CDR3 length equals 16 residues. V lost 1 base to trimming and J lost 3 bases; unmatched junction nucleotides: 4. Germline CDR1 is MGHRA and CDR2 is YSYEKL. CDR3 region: CASSQGQGSDTGELFF. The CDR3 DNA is TGCGCCAGCAGCCAAGGACAGGGGTCAGACACCGGGGAGCTGTTTTTT.

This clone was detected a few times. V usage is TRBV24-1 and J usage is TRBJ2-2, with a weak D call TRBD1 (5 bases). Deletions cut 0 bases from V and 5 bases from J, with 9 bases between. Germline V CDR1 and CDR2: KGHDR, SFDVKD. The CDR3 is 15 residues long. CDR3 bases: TGTGCCACCAGTGATTTGCAGGCAGGGACCGGGGAGCTGTTTTTT. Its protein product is CATSDLQAGTGELFF.

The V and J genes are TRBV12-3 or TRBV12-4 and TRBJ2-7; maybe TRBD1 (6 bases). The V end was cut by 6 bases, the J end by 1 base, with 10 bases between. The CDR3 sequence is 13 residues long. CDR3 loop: CASRPTGSYEQYF. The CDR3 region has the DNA TGTGCCAGCAGGCCGACAGGTTCCTACGAGCAGTACTTC.

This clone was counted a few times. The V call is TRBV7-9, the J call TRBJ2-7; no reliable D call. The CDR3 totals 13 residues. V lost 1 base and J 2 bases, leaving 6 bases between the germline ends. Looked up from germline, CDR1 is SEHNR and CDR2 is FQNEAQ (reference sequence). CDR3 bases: TGTGCCAGCAGCTTAGATCAGGCCTACGAGCAGTACTTC. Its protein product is CASSLDQAYEQYF.

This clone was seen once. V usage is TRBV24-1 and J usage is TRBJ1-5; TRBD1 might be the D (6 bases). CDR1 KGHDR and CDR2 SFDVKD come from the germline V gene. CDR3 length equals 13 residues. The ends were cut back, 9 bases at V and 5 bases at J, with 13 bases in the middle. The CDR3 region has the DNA TGTGCCACCCAAAGACAGGAGTATCAGCCCCAGCATTTT. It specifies CATQRQEYQPQHF.

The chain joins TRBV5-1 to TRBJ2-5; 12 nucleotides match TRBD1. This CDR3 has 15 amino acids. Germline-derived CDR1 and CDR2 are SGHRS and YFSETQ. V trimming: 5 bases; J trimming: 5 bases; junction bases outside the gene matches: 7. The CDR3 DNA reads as TGCGCCAGCAGGGCGGGGACAGGGGGCGGTGAGACCCAGTACTTC. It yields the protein CASRAGTGGGETQYF.

The CDR3 coding sequence is TGCGCCAGCAGCCAAGGGGGACAGCTAGGCTCCTACGAGCAGTACTTC. As protein: CASSQGGQLGSYEQYF. The chain joins TRBV4-1 to TRBJ2-7; 7 nucleotides agree with TRBD1. In germline, CDR1 is MGHRA, CDR2 YSYEKL. V dropped 1 base and J dropped 0; count of bases not matched to a gene: 6. The CDR3 is made up of 16 amino acids.

The CDR3 coding sequence is TGTGCCAGCACCCCCGGGGGACAGGGGGCGCAGGGCTATGGCTACACCTTC. Translating gives CASTPGGQGAQGYGYTF. The V gene is TRBV28, the J gene TRBJ1-2, with 12 bases that match TRBD1. J was trimmed by 4 bases and V by 7 bases; bases with no gene match: 13. The germline gives CDR1 MDHEN, CDR2 SYDVKM. The CDR3 runs to 17 residues.

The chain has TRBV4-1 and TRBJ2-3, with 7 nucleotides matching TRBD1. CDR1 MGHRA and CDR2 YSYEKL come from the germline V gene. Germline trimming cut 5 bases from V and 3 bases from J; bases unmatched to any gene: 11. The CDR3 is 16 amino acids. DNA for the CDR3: TGCGCCAGCAGCTTGGCAGGGGGTCCGTCGACAGATACGCAGTATTTT. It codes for CASSLAGGPSTDTQYF.

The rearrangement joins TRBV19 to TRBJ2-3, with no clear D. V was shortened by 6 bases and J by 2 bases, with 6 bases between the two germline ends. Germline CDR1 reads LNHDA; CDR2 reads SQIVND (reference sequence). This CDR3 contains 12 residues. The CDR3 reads CASRADTDTQYF. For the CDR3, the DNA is TGTGCCAGTAGAGCTGACACAGATACGCAGTATTTT.

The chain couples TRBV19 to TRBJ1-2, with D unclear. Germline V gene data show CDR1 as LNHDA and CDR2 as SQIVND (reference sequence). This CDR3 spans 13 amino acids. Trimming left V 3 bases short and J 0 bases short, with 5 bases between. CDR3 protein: CASSISANYGYTF. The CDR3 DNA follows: TGTGCCAGTAGTATTAGTGCTAACTATGGCTACACCTTC.

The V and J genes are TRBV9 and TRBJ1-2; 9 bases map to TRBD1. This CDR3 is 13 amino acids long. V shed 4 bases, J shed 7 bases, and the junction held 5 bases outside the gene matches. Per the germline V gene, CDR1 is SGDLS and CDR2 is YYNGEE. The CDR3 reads CASSLGTGPGYTF. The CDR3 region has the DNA TGTGCCAGCAGCCTAGGGACAGGGCCTGGCTACACCTTC. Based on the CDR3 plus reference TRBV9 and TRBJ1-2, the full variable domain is DSGVTQTPKHLITATGQRVTLRCSPRSGDLSVYWYQQSLDQGLQFLIQYYNGEERAKGNILERFSAQQFPDLHSELNLSSLELGDSALYFCASSLGTGPGYTFGSGTRLTVV.

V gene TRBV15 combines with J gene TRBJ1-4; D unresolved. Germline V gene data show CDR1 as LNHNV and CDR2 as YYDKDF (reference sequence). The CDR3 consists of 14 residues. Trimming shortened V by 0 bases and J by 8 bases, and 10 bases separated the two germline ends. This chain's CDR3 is CATSREFRSEKLFF. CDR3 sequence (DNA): TGTGCCACCAGCAGAGAATTCAGGTCGGAAAAACTGTTTTTT.

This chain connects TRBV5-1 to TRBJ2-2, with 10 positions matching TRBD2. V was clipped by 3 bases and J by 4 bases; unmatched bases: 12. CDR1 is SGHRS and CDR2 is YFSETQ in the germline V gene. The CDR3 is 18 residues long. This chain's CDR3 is CASSSSPPGLALTGELFF. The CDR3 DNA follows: TGCGCCAGCAGCTCGTCGCCTCCGGGACTAGCGCTCACCGGGGAGCTGTTTTTT.

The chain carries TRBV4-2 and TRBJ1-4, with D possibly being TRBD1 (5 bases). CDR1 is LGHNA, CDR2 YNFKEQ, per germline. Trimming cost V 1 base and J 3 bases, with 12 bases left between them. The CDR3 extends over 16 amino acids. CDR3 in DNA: TGTGCCAGCAGCCAAGTGGGGGGTTCCCCTAATGAAAAACTGTTTTTT. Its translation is CASSQVGGSPNEKLFF.